The next 32 T cell receptor beta chains were all read from a single sample in a study of blood T cell repertoires in COVID-19 (dated by TCRdb to the early 2020s). Libraries were prepared through the immunoSEQ multiplex PCR assay. The source is immuneACCESS, and TCRdb retained only in-frame sequences with V and J called. Part of the clones is not carried over; for the studies checked, unresolved V genes explain less than half of this, and the remainder is unexplained. The sample contains about 58,000 clones, approximately 91% of them found a single time. The ten most abundant clones make up 6.5% to 8.5% of the sample. The sample taken for sequencing was peripheral blood. These receptors were taken from a woman between 65 and 79 years old with active COVID-19.

V is TRBV20-1 and J is TRBJ1-1; D unresolved. This CDR3 has 11 residues. CDR1 and CDR2 (germline): DFQATT, SNEGSKA (reference sequence). V was shortened by 1 base and J by 10 bases, with 10 bases between the two germline ends. The CDR3 DNA sequence: TGCAGTGCTAGAGTAATTGCCGGAGCTTTCTTT. It translates to CSARVIAGAFF.

The J gene is TRBJ1-5, the V gene TRBV19; 9 positions agree with TRBD1. The CDR3 extends over 13 amino acids. Germline loops: CDR1 LNHDA, CDR2 SQIVND (reference sequence). The junction had 5 bases not matched to a gene; V was cut back by 7 bases and J by 7 bases. The CDR3, as DNA: TGTGCCAGTAAAGGACAGGGGTGGCAGCCCCAGCATTTT. As protein: CASKGQGWQPQHF. Using reference TRBV19 and TRBJ1-5 for the parts outside the CDR3, the full variable domain is DGGITQSPKYLFRKEGQNVTLSCEQNLNHDAMYWYRQDPGQGLRLIYYSQIVNDFQKGDIAEGYSVSREKKESFPLTVTSAQKNPTAFYLCASKGQGWQPQHFGDGTRLSIL.

The chain couples TRBV5-4 to TRBJ2-1; D may be TRBD2 (5 bases). This CDR3 is 15 amino acids long. CDR1 is SGHNT, CDR2 YYREEE, per germline (reference sequence). Deletions cut 0 bases from V and 0 bases from J, with 7 bases between. CDR3 residues: CASSLELASYNEQFF. The CDR3, as DNA: TGTGCCAGCAGCTTGGAGCTAGCCTCCTACAATGAGCAGTTCTTC. Drawing the rest from reference TRBV5-4 and TRBJ2-1, the complete variable domain is ETGVTQSPTHLIKTRGQQVTLRCSSQSGHNTVSWYQQALGQGPQFIFQYYREEENGRGNFPPRFSGLQFPNYSSELNVNALELDDSALYLCASSLELASYNEQFFGPGTRLTVL.

CDR3 loop: CASSLYPLAGVYNEQFF. In DNA, the CDR3 is TGTGCCAGCAGCTTATACCCACTAGCGGGAGTCTACAATGAGCAGTTCTTC. The chain joins TRBV7-6 to TRBJ2-1; the match to TRBD2 covers 11 bases. Germline lookup yields CDR1 SGHVS and CDR2 FNYEAQ. This CDR3 contains 17 residues. V lost 2 bases and J lost 3; bases outside the gene matches: 6. Full variable domain (missing parts from reference TRBV7-6 and TRBJ2-1): GAGVSQSPRYKVTKRGQDVALRCDPISGHVSLYWYRQALGQGPEFLTYFNYEAQQDKSGLPNDRFSAERPEGSISTLTIQRTEQRDSAMYRCASSLYPLAGVYNEQFFGPGTRLTVL.

This clone was observed once. This sequence joins TRBV6-6 and TRBJ2-3; 12 nucleotides line up with TRBD2. CDR1 is MNHNY, CDR2 SVGAGI, per germline (reference sequence). The CDR3 is 16 amino acids. The trim removed 6 bases at V and 4 bases at J, leaving 8 bases unmatched. The CDR3 coding sequence is TGTGCCAGCAGACGTAGACTAGCGGGAGTCCCAGATACGCAGTATTTT. Protein: CASRRRLAGVPDTQYF.

This clone was seen only once. The V call is TRBV6-4, the J call TRBJ2-3, with D possibly matching TRBD1 (6 bases). Germline V gene sequence: CDR1 MRHNA, CDR2 SNTAGT. CDR3 length: 13 residues. V was clipped by 3 bases and J by 4 bases, with 8 bases between them. The chain's CDR3 is CASSEQGSDTQYF. The CDR3 nucleotides read TGTGCCAGCAGTGAACAGGGATCAGATACGCAGTATTTT.

The chain links TRBV6-5 to TRBJ1-6; D remains unclear. CDR1 is MNHEY, CDR2 SVGAGI, per germline. V dropped 6 bases and J dropped 7 bases, with 7 bases sitting between them. This CDR3 has 12 residues. CDR3 bases: TGTGCCAGCAGCCCGGGGAATTCACCCCTCCACTTT. Translated, it gives CASSPGNSPLHF.

The genes are TRBV7-3 and TRBJ2-1, with unresolved D. The V gene lost 0 bases and the J gene lost 2 bases, with 8 bases spanning the gap. CDR3 length: 15 amino acids. Germline CDR1 SGHTA, CDR2 FQGTGA. The CDR3 region is CASSLTEATYNEQFF. CDR3 DNA sequence: TGTGCCAGCAGCTTAACAGAGGCCACCTACAATGAGCAGTTCTTC.

A few counts support this clone. The J gene is TRBJ1-6, the V gene TRBV10-3; D call uncertain. Trimming removed 3 bases at V and 7 bases at J, with 10 bases between. CDR3 length equals 14 residues. Germline CDR1 and CDR2: ENHRY and SYGVKD. Here the CDR3 DNA reads TGTGCCATCAGTGATTGGGCAGAGAATTCACCCCTCCACTTT. It encodes CAISDWAENSPLHF.

The CDR3 sequence: CASSLSGGMVTEAFF. The CDR3 nucleotides are TGTGCCAGCAGCTTGTCGGGGGGGATGGTCACTGAAGCTTTCTTT. The chain recombines TRBV5-4 with TRBJ1-1; TRBD1 is a possible D gene (5 bases). V shed 1 base and J shed 4 bases, with 14 bases lying between them. The germline gives CDR1 SGHNT, CDR2 YYREEE (reference sequence). This CDR3 contains 15 residues.

The V and J genes are TRBV19 and TRBJ1-4; D remains unclear. CDR3 length equals 17 residues. Germline V gives CDR1 LNHDA, CDR2 SQIVND (reference sequence). Trimming cost V 3 bases and J 4 bases, with 18 bases left between them. Here the CDR3 DNA reads TGTGCCAGTAGTATTAATCCCGGAGCTAGGATTAATGAAAAACTGTTTTTT. It translates to CASSINPGARINEKLFF.

V and J are TRBV5-4 and TRBJ1-1, with 7 bases that match TRBD1. This CDR3 is built from 14 residues. Looked up from germline, CDR1 is SGHNT and CDR2 is YYREEE (reference sequence). The trim removed 6 bases at V and 0 bases at J, leaving 5 bases unmatched. Written as DNA, the CDR3 is TGTGCCAGCACCAAGACAGGGATGAACACTGAAGCTTTCTTT. As protein: CASTKTGMNTEAFF.

This chain uses TRBV24-1 with TRBJ2-1, with 8 bases that match TRBD2. V trimming: 5 bases; J trimming: 3 bases; junction bases outside the gene matches: 5. This CDR3 spans 15 amino acids. Germline lookup yields CDR1 KGHDR and CDR2 SFDVKD. Here the CDR3 reads CATSVWLAGYNEQFF. CDR3 sequence (DNA): TGTGCCACCAGTGTATGGCTAGCGGGCTACAATGAGCAGTTCTTC.

Regarding this clone: A read error may account for a junction end that differs from germline. The CDR3 bases are TGTGCTAGCAGCCCGGAGGGGAGTGCGAACACCGGGGAGCTGTTTTTT. This sequence encodes CASSPEGSANTGELFF. The chain combines TRBV7-7 with TRBJ2-2, with D possibly being TRBD2 (6 bases). Germline-derived CDR1 and CDR2 are SSHAT and FNYEAQ (reference sequence). The CDR3 runs to 16 residues.

This clone appeared once. The rearrangement joins TRBV6-7 to TRBJ2-5; D perhaps matches TRBD2 (6 bases). TRBV6-7 is designated an ORF whose function remains uncertain. The CDR3 covers 14 residues. V lost 2 bases to trimming and J lost 5 bases, with 12 bases between them. The CDR3 region has the DNA TGTGCCAGCAGTTACCCGGGGGTGCGGGAGACCCAGTACTTC. Amino acids: CASSYPGVRETQYF.

This chain connects TRBV6-5 to TRBJ2-1; tentative D call: TRBD1 (6 bases). Germline V gene sequence: CDR1 MNHEY, CDR2 SVGAGI. The germline V and J ends were trimmed by 7 bases and 0 bases, with 13 bases remaining between them. The CDR3 spans 15 residues. DNA for the CDR3: TGTGCCAGCAAATTGGGGGCCAGCTCCTACAATGAGCAGTTCTTC. Its protein is CASKLGASSYNEQFF.

CDR3: CASRTDRGDEQYF. The CDR3 coding sequence is TGTGCCAGCAGGACCGACAGGGGGGATGAGCAGTACTTC. J is TRBJ2-7 and V is TRBV12-3 or TRBV12-4; 9 nucleotides line up with TRBD1. This CDR3 comprises 13 residues. The V gene end was trimmed by 6 bases and the J gene end by 7 bases; junction bases not matched to a gene: 7.

The V call is TRBV7-3, the J call TRBJ2-1, with TRBD2 matching 13 bases. The junction had 8 bases not matched to a gene; V was cut back by 5 bases and J by 4 bases. This CDR3 has 17 amino acids. The germline V gene encodes CDR1 SGHTA and CDR2 FQGTGA. CDR3 loop: CASSLYGTSGKYNEQFF. The CDR3 nucleotides read TGTGCCAGCAGCCTATACGGGACTAGCGGGAAATACAATGAGCAGTTCTTC. The entire variable domain, with the rest obtained from reference TRBV7-3 and TRBJ2-1, is as follows: GAGVSQTPSNKVTEKGKYVELRCDPISGHTALYWYRQSLGQGPEFLIYFQGTGAADDSGLPNDRFFAVRPEGSVSTLKIQRTERGDSAVYLCASSLYGTSGKYNEQFFGPGTRLTVL.

V gene TRBV19 combines with J gene TRBJ1-5; no clear D gene. The CDR3 has 15 residues. In germline, CDR1 is LNHDA, CDR2 SQIVND (reference sequence). V was pared by 7 bases and J by 4 bases, with 17 bases between. The chain's CDR3 is CASTPGVVLNQPQHF. The CDR3 DNA reads as TGTGCCAGTACCCCCGGGGTCGTTCTAAATCAGCCCCAGCATTTT.

The rearrangement links TRBV10-3 to TRBJ1-2; D may be TRBD1 (6 bases). CDR3 size: 14 residues. Germline CDR1 and CDR2: ENHRY and SYGVKD. The V end was cut by 11 bases, the J end by 8 bases, with 24 bases between. The CDR3 nucleotides are TGTGCCTACCGGGCGGCACAGGGCGCGCTCGGCTACACCTTC. It is translated as CAYRAAQGALGYTF.

The chain joins TRBV6-5 to TRBJ2-3; D not resolved. V was cut by 7 bases and J by 6 bases, with 8 bases left in between. CDR3 length: 11 amino acids. Germline V gene sequence: CDR1 MNHEY, CDR2 SVGAGI. The CDR3 nucleotides are TGTGCCAGCACCAGAACGGATACGCAGTATTTT. This gives the protein CASTRTDTQYF.

The chain carries TRBV19 and TRBJ2-3; a weak D match, TRBD2 (5 bases). With 3 bases removed from V and 6 bases from J, the gap between germline ends came to 16 bases. This CDR3 comprises 15 residues. Germline V CDR1 and CDR2: LNHDA, SQIVND (reference sequence). The CDR3 nucleotides read TGTGCCAGTAGTATCCGGACTTCTCCCCAGGATACGCAGTATTTT. Translated, it gives CASSIRTSPQDTQYF.

The chain recombines TRBV6-5 with TRBJ1-3; D unresolved. V dropped 10 bases and J dropped 0 bases, with 10 bases sitting between them. This CDR3 has 13 amino acids. Looked up from germline, CDR1 is MNHEY and CDR2 is SVGAGI. The CDR3 sequence: CAIFYYSGNTIYF. CDR3 nucleotide sequence: TGTGCCATCTTTTACTACTCTGGAAACACCATATATTTT.

The chain joins TRBV28 to TRBJ1-3; tentatively, D is TRBD1 (6 bases). The V end was cut by 5 bases, the J end by 4 bases, with 9 bases between. The length of the CDR3 is 13 residues. CDR1 is MDHEN and CDR2 is SYDVKM in the germline V gene. Written as DNA, the CDR3 is TGTGCCAGCAGTGGAGACAGGGGAAACACCATATATTTT. It is translated as CASSGDRGNTIYF.

The rearrangement joins TRBV27 to TRBJ2-3; no clear D gene. CDR1 is MNHEY and CDR2 is SMNVEV in the germline V gene (reference sequence). This CDR3 has 17 amino acids. V lost 0 bases to trimming and J lost 2 bases, with 15 bases between them. In nucleotides, the CDR3 is TGTGCCAGCAGTTTATCGCTCGCCAGGATTTTCACAGATACGCAGTATTTT. The encoded protein is CASSLSLARIFTDTQYF.

J is TRBJ2-1 and V is TRBV7-9; D is uncertain. Germline V gene sequence: CDR1 SEHNR, CDR2 FQNEAQ (reference sequence). The CDR3 length is 13 residues. V was clipped by 2 bases and J by 8 bases, with 10 bases between them. CDR3 in DNA: TGTGCCAGCAGCTTATTTGGTAGAGATGAGCAGTTCTTC. This gives the protein CASSLFGRDEQFF.

A single count supports this clone. This chain connects TRBV6-1 to TRBJ1-2; D is undetermined. The CDR3 has 14 residues. Trimming removed 3 bases from V and 8 bases from J, with 16 bases in between. Germline CDR1 reads MNHNS; CDR2 reads SASEGT. The CDR3 sequence is CASSEVPGWEGYTF. The DNA for the CDR3 is TGTGCCAGCAGTGAGGTACCTGGGTGGGAGGGCTACACCTTC.

This chain links TRBV7-9 with TRBJ2-1; TRBD2 agrees at 9 bases. CDR3 length: 14 residues. With 5 bases clipped from V and 6 bases from J, the junction kept 5 bases outside the gene matches. Germline V lookup: CDR1 SEHNR, CDR2 FQNEAQ (reference sequence). CDR3 nucleotide sequence: TGTGCCAGCAGCCCCTTACTAGCGGGCAATGAGCAGTTCTTC. This sequence encodes CASSPLLAGNEQFF.

In DNA form, the CDR3 reads TGTGCCACCAGTCGGACAGGGGCCACCGGGGAGCTGTTTTTT. Translated, it gives CATSRTGATGELFF. This chain links TRBV24-1 with TRBJ2-2, with 9 bases aligning to TRBD1. Trimming cost V 6 bases and J 4 bases; bases outside gene matches: 2. This CDR3 is 14 amino acids long. Germline assignment: CDR1 KGHDR and CDR2 SFDVKD.

The CDR3 DNA reads as TGCGCCAGCAGCTCTGGGCTGACAGGGGGCTACGAGCAGTACTTC. Encoded protein: CASSSGLTGGYEQYF. This sequence joins TRBV5-1 and TRBJ2-7, with TRBD1 matching 9 bases. Germline V gene data show CDR1 as SGHRS and CDR2 as YFSETQ. The junction had 7 bases not matched to a gene; V was cut back by 3 bases and J by 3 bases. The length of the CDR3 is 15 residues.

This chain uses TRBV19 with TRBJ2-1; 13 bases match TRBD2. The trim removed 1 base at V and 7 bases at J, leaving 4 bases unmatched. Germline V lookup: CDR1 LNHDA, CDR2 SQIVND (reference sequence). This CDR3 region has 16 residues. The CDR3 nucleotides read TGTGCCAGTAGTATAGGGACTAGCGGGAGAAGGAATGAGCAGTTCTTC. This encodes CASSIGTSGRRNEQFF. The full variable domain, its missing parts supplied by reference TRBV19 and TRBJ2-1, is DGGITQSPKYLFRKEGQNVTLSCEQNLNHDAMYWYRQDPGQGLRLIYYSQIVNDFQKGDIAEGYSVSREKKESFPLTVTSAQKNPTAFYLCASSIGTSGRRNEQFFGPGTRLTVL.

The chain joins TRBV27 to TRBJ2-1, with 9 bases aligning to TRBD1. Unmatched junction bases numbered 5, after V lost 0 bases and J lost 8 bases. This CDR3 has 15 amino acids. Germline V CDR1 and CDR2: MNHEY, SMNVEV (reference sequence). The CDR3 spells CASSLSGTGMDEQFF. The CDR3 coding sequence is TGTGCCAGCAGTTTATCCGGGACAGGGATGGATGAGCAGTTCTTC.